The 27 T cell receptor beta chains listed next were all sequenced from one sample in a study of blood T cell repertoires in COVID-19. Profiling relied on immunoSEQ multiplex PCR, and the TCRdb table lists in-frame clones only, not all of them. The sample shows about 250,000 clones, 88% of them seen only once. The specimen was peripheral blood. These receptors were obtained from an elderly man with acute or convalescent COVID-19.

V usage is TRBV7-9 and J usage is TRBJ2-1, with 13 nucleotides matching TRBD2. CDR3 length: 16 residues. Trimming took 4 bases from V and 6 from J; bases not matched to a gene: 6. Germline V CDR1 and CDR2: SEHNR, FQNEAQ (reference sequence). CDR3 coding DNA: TGTGCCAGCAGCTCGGCCGGACTAGCGGGAGCCAATGAGCAGTTCTTC. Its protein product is CASSSAGLAGANEQFF.

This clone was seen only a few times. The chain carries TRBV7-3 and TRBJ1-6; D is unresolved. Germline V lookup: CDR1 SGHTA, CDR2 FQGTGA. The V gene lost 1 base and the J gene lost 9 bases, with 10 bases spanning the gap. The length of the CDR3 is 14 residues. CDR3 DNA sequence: TGTGCCAGCAGCTTAAGTCCGGGTGCTTCACCCCTCCACTTT. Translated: CASSLSPGASPLHF.

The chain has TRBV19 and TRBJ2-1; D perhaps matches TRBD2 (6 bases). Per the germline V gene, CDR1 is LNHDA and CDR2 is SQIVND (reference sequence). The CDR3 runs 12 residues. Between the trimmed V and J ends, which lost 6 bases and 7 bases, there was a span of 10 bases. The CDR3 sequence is CASSGTLNEQFF. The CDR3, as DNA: TGTGCCAGTAGCGGGACTCTTAATGAGCAGTTCTTC. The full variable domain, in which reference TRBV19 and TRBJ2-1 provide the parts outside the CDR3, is DGGITQSPKYLFRKEGQNVTLSCEQNLNHDAMYWYRQDPGQGLRLIYYSQIVNDFQKGDIAEGYSVSREKKESFPLTVTSAQKNPTAFYLCASSGTLNEQFFGPGTRLTVL.

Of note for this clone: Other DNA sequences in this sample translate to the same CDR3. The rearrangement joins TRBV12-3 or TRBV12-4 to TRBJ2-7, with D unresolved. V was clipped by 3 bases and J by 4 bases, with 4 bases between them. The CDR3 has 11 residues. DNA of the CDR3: TGTGCCAGCAGTTTCTCGTACGAGCAGTACTTC. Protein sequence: CASSFSYEQYF.

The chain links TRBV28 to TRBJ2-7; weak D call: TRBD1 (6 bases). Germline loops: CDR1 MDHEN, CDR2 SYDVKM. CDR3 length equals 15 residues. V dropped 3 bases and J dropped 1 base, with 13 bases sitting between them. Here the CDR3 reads CASSFVRGVSYEQYF. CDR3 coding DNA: TGTGCCAGCAGTTTTGTCAGGGGCGTTTCCTACGAGCAGTACTTC.

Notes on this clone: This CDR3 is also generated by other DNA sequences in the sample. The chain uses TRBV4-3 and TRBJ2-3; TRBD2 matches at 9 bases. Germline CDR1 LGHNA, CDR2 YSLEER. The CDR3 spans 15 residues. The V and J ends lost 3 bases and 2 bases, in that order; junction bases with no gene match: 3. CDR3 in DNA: TGCGCCAGCAGCCAGACTAGCGGATCCACAGATACGCAGTATTTT. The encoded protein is CASSQTSGSTDTQYF.

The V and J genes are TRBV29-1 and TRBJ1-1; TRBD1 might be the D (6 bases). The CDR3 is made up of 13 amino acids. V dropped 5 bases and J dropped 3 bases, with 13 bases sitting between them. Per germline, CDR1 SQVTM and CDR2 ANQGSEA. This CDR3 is CSVSGVRDTEAFF. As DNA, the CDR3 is TGCAGCGTTTCAGGGGTACGAGACACTGAAGCTTTCTTT.

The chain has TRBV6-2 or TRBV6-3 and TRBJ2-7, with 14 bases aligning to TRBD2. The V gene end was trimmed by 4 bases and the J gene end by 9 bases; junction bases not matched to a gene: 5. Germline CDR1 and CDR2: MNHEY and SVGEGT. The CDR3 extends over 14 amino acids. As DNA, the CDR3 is TGTGCCAGCAGTTCGACTAGCGGGAGGGCCGCGCAGTACTTC. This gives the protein CASSSTSGRAAQYF.

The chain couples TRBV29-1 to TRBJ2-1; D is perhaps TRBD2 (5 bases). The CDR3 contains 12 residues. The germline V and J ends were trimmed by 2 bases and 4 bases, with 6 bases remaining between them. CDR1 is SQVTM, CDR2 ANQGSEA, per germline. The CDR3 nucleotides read TGCAGCGTTGAAACGGGGTACAATGAGCAGTTCTTC. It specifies CSVETGYNEQFF.

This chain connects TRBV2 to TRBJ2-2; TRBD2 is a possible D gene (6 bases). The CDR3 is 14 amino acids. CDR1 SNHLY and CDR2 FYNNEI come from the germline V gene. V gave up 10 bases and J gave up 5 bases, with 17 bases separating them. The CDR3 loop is CATSGTAGTGELFF. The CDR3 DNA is TGTGCCACTTCCGGGACCGCGGGGACCGGGGAGCTGTTTTTT.

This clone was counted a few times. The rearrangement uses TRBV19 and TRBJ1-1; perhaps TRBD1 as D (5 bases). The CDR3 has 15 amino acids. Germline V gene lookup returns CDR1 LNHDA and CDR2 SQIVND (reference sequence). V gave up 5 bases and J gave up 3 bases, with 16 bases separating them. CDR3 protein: CASSYGRGVYTEAFF. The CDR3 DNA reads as TGTGCCAGTAGTTACGGGAGAGGGGTTTACACTGAAGCTTTCTTT.

CDR3: CASSSMGQGNQPQHF. CDR3 sequence (DNA): TGTGCCAGCTCATCAATGGGACAGGGTAATCAGCCCCAGCATTTT. The V gene is TRBV18, the J gene TRBJ1-5; 9 bases match TRBD1. V gave up 5 bases and J gave up 4 bases; unmatched junction bases: 6. CDR1 and CDR2 from the germline V gene are KGHSH and LQKENI. There are 15 residues in the CDR3.

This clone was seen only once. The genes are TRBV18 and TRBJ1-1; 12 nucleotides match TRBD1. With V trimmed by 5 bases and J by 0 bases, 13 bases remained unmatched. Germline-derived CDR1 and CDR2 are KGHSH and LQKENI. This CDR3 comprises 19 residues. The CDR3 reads CASSRDRGLRPSMNTEAFF. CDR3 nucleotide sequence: TGTGCCAGCTCAAGGGACAGGGGGCTACGTCCCTCCATGAACACTGAAGCTTTCTTT. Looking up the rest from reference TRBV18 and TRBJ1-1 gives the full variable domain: NAGVMQNPRHLVRRRGQEARLRCSPMKGHSHVYWYRQLPEEGLKFMVYLQKENIIDESGMPKERFSAEFPKEGPSILRIQQVVRGDSAAYFCASSRDRGLRPSMNTEAFFGQGTRLTVV.

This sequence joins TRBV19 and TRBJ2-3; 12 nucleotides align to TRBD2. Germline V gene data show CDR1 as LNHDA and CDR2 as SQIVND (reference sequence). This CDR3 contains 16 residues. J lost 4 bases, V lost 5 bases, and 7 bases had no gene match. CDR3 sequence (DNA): TGTGCCAGTAGTCCTCCCTCTAGCGGGGGGGCAGATACGCAGTATTTT. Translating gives CASSPPSSGGADTQYF.

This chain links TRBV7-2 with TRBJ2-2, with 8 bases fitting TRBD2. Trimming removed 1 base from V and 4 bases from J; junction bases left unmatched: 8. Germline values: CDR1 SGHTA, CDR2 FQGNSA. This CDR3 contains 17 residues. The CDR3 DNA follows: TGTGCCAGCAGCTTAGGGAGCGGGAGTGGGGGCACCGGGGAGCTGTTTTTT. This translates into CASSLGSGSGGTGELFF. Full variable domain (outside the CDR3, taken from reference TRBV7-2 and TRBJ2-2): GAGVSQSPSNKVTEKGKDVELRCDPISGHTALYWYRQSLGQGLEFLIYFQGNSAPDKSGLPSDRFSAERTGGSVSTLTIQRTQQEDSAVYLCASSLGSGSGGTGELFFGEGSRLTVL.

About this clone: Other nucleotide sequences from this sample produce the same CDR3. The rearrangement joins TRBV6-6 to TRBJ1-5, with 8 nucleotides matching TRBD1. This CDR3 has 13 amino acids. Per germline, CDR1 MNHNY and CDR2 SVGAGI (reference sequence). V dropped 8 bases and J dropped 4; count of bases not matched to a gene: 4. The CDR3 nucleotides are TGTGCCAGCTGGACAGGGCTTAATCAGCCCCAGCATTTT. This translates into CASWTGLNQPQHF.

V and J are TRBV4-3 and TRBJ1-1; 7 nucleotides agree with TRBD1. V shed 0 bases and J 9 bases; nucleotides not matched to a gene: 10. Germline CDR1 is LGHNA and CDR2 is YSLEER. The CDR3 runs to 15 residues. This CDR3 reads CASSQEGTGVKKAFF. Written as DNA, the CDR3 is TGCGCCAGCAGCCAAGAAGGAACAGGGGTTAAGAAAGCTTTCTTT.

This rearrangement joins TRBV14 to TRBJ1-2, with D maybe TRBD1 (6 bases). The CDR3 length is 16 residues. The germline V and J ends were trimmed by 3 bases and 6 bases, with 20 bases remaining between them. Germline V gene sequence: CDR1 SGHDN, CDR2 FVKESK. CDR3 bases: TGTGCCAGCAGCCAGGCCGGGACACCTTTTGTCCATGGCTACACCTTC. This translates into CASSQAGTPFVHGYTF.

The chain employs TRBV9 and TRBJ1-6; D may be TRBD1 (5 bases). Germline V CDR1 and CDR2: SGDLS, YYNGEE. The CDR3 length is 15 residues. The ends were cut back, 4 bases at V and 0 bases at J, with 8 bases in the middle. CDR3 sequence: CASSRGNSYNSPLHF. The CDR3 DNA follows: TGTGCCAGCAGCAGGGGAAACTCCTATAATTCACCCCTCCACTTT.

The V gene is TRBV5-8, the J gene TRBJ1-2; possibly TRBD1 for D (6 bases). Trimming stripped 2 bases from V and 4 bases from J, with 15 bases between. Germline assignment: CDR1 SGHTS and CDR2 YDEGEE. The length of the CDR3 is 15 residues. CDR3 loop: CASSFTGRGTYGYTF. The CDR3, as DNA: TGTGCCAGCAGCTTTACCGGCAGGGGTACCTATGGCTACACCTTC. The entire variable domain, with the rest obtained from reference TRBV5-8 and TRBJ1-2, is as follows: EAGVTQSPTHLIKTRGQQATLRCSPISGHTSVYWYQQALGLGLQFLLWYDEGEERNRGNFPPRFSGRQFPNYSSELNVNALELEDSALYLCASSFTGRGTYGYTFGSGTRLTVV.

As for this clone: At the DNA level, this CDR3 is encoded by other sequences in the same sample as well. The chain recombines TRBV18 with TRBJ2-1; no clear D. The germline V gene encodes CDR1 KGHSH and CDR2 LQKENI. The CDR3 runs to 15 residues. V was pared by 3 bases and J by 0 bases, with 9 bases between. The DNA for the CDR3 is TGTGCCAGCTCACCGGAGTTGAGCTCCTACAATGAGCAGTTCTTC. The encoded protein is CASSPELSSYNEQFF.

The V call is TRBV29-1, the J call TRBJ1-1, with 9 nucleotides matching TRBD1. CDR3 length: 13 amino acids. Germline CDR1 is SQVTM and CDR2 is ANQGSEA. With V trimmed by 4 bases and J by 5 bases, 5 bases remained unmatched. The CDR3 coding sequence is TGCAGCGTTGGAGGGACAGGGATAACTGAAGCTTTCTTT. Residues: CSVGGTGITEAFF.

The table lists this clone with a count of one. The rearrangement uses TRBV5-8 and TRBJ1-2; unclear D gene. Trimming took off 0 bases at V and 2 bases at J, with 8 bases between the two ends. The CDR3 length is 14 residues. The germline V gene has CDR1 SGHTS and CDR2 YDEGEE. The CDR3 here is CASSLVNLNYGYTF. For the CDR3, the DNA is TGTGCCAGCAGCTTGGTGAACCTAAACTATGGCTACACCTTC.

CDR3 sequence: CSVVEGAESGELFF. CDR3 nucleotides: TGCAGCGTTGTTGAGGGGGCGGAGAGCGGGGAGCTGTTTTTT. The rearrangement uses TRBV29-1 and TRBJ2-2; 7 bases fit TRBD1. The CDR3 length is 14 residues. The V gene's germline CDR1 is SQVTM and CDR2 ANQGSEA. With 4 bases clipped from V and 7 bases from J, the junction kept 9 bases outside the gene matches.

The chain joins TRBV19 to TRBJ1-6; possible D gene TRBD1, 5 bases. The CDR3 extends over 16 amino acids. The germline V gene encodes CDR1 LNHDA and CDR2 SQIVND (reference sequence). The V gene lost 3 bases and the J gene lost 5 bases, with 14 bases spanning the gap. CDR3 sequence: CASSIKTAGDNSPLHF. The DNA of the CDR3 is TGTGCCAGTAGTATTAAGACAGCGGGAGATAATTCACCCCTCCACTTT.

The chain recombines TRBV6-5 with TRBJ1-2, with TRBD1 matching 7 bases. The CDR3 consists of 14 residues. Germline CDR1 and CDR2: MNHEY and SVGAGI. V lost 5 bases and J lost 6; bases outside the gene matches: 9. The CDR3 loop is CASSTRAQGNGYTF. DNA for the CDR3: TGTGCCAGCAGTACCCGCGCACAGGGGAATGGCTACACCTTC.

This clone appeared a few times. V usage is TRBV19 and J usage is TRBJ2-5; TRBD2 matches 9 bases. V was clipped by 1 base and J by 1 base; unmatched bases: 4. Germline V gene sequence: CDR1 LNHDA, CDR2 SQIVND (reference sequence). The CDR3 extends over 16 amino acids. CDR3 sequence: CASSIAGRGGQETQYF. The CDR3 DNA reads TGTGCCAGTAGTATAGCTGGGCGGGGGGGCCAAGAGACCCAGTACTTC.